This T cell receptor beta chain was sequenced during a study of cytomegalovirus exposure and HLA in healthy donors. Findings of the study overall: Per a later analysis, 16,951 TCR beta sequences showed association with HLA alleles at 0.05 false discovery rate.

The PCR ran on 60 Vbeta and 13 Jbeta primers. Profiled with immunoSEQ multiplex PCR; TCRdb holds only in-frame clones, not every one. The table has over 100,000 clones, roughly 69% seen once. This clone was observed a few times. Its antigen is still unknown. The clonotype was recovered from a young woman in good health and CMV-seronegative. Input material: PBMCs.

CDR3 sequence (DNA): TGTGCCAGCAGTGAAGTCTCAGATACGCAGTATTTT. It is translated as CASSEVSDTQYF. The rearrangement uses TRBV6-1 and TRBJ2-3; D remains ambiguous. CDR3 length: 12 residues. Germline CDR1 and CDR2: MNHNS and SASEGT. V lost 1 base and J 4 bases, leaving 3 bases between the germline ends.